This TCR beta chain came from a study of blood T cells in healthy people across ages. Note on this clonotype: Its target is not known.

The second PCR ran roughly 6 to 11 cycles with a sample-barcoded 5' primer and J-beta primers. One entry per CDR3 protein results from TCRdb running MiXCR on the 5' RACE reads. Of approximately 2,000,000 distinct CDR3 sequences detected, around 42% appear once; the ten largest clones hold 20% to 25%. Study-wide points: When set beside aged donors, long-lived donors presented more naive CD4+ cells and higher diversity. Researchers report that TCR beta diversity correlated strongly with naive T cell percentage.

This TCR came from a human donor in good health. Material for sequencing was blood.

The CDR3 is CASSFLWYNEQFF. In DNA form, the CDR3 reads TGTGCCAGCAGCTTTCTCTGGTACAATGAGCAGTTCTTC. The rearrangement joins TRBV5-6 to TRBJ2-1; D not certain. Germline V gives CDR1 SGHDT, CDR2 YYEEEE. Trimming took 2 bases from V and 4 from J, leaving 7 bases between them. There are 13 residues in the CDR3.